The count of the clone carrying this T cell receptor (beta chain) is one. The trim removed 0 bases at V and 9 bases at J, leaving 10 bases unmatched. There are 17 residues in the CDR3. CDR1 GTSNPN and CDR2 SVGIG come from the germline V gene (reference sequence). This table comes from immunoSEQ multiplex PCR, and its TCRdb copy is limited to in-frame clones, with some not included. The sample has 250,000 to 350,000 clones, 70% to 90% seen once. The sample comes from a study of blood T cell repertoires in COVID-19. Study details: Material from acute and convalescent COVID-19 was sourced from the United States, Italy and Spain. Sources were T cells, B-cell-depleted T cells, or PBMCs; the material itself was cDNA or gDNA.

The TCR originated in a woman in her forties or fifties with active or convalescent COVID-19. The sample was peripheral blood. The chain carries TRBV30 and TRBJ2-3; TRBD2 matches 15 bases. The CDR3, as DNA: TGTGCCTGGAGTGTAGGATGGACTAGCGGGAGGGTGGGGACGCAGTATTTT. Its translation is CAWSVGWTSGRVGTQYF.